In this sample, the clone carrying this T cell receptor (beta chain) turned up once. Antigen unknown. The sample belongs to a study of graft-versus-host responses after intestinal transplantation. Study-level information: The whole recipient group had anti-thymocyte globulin induction followed by tacrolimus and steroids for around 3 years.

The method was immunoSEQ multiplex PCR; TCRdb's version includes in-frame clones alone and lacks a portion of them. The sample includes about 120,000 clones, roughly 95% of them seen just once. This CDR3 is built from 11 residues. CDR1 MNHEY and CDR2 SVGAGI come from the germline V gene. The V and J ends lost 4 bases and 8 bases respectively, with 5 bases between them. Study-wide findings and caveats: Recipient marrow contained GvH clones, some of which appeared first in ileum or blood.

The chain combines TRBV6-5 with TRBJ1-4; no definite D call. This clonotype was obtained from a human donor who received an intestinal transplant. The sample here was unstimulated CD8+ T cells sorted from spleen or lymph node cells, taken before intestinal transplant. CDR3 amino acids: CASSFGEKLFF. As DNA, the CDR3 is TGTGCCAGCAGTTTCGGGGAAAAACTGTTTTTT.